The rows below give T cell receptor beta chains drawn from one sample of a study of blood T cell repertoires in COVID-19. Profiled with immunoSEQ multiplex PCR; TCRdb holds only in-frame clones, not every one. The table has around 300,000 clones, 85% seen once; the top ten hold 2% to 3%. Material: PBMCs or T cells enriched from blood (not recorded which). The receptors originated from a woman between 50 and 59 years old who had recovered from COVID-19. CDR3s include the opening cysteine and the closing phenylalanine or tryptophan. The D gene is left open where the match is weak. Size values are once, few and many counts, or a class for expanded clones, and some rows have none.

size: -; J: TRBJ2-7; D: -; V: TRBV21-1; DNA: TGTGCCAGCAGCAAAGCCCAGAATAGACTAGCGCCGCATTTCTACGAGCAGTACTTC; CDR3: CASSKAQNRLAPHFYEQYF
size: -; J: TRBJ2-5; D: -; V: TRBV12-3/TRBV12-4; DNA: TGTGCCAGCAGTGCTGGGGCTCAAGAGACCCAGTACTTC; CDR3: CASSAGAQETQYF
size: -; J: TRBJ2-1; D: -; V: TRBV5-8; DNA: TGTGCCAGCAGCTTGCAGGGGGGCTTCTACAATGAGCAGTTCTTC; CDR3: CASSLQGGFYNEQFF
size: -; J: TRBJ2-7; D: -; V: TRBV21-1; DNA: TGTGCCAGCAGCATGGACAGGGCCCGCGAGCAGTACTTC; CDR3: CASSMDRAREQYF
size: -; J: TRBJ1-4; D: TRBD1; V: TRBV5-1; DNA: TGCGCCAGCAGCTTGAAGGGGGCGGATGAAAAACTGTTTTTT; CDR3: CASSLKGADEKLFF
size: -; J: TRBJ1-2; D: -; V: TRBV24-1; DNA: TGTGCCACCAGTGACCGCCATGCTGGGACATTTTATGGCTACACCTTC; CDR3: CATSDRHAGTFYGYTF
size: -; J: TRBJ2-7; D: -; V: TRBV7-2; DNA: TGTGCCAGCAGCTTGTCCAGAAACGCCTACGAGCAGTACTTC; CDR3: CASSLSRNAYEQYF
size: -; J: TRBJ2-4; D: TRBD2; V: TRBV7-2; DNA: TGTGCCAGCAGCTACCGCGCGGGAGTGACCAAAAACATTCAGTACTTC; CDR3: CASSYRAGVTKNIQYF
size: -; J: TRBJ2-5; D: -; V: TRBV7-7; DNA: TGTGCCAGCAGCTTAGGGGTAGGGGACGGGGGGACCCAGTACTTC; CDR3: CASSLGVGDGGTQYF
size: -; J: TRBJ2-3; D: -; V: TRBV5-6; DNA: TGTGCCAGCAGGCTGCCCGCGGCGGGAGATACGCAGTATTTT; CDR3: CASRLPAAGDTQYF
size: -; J: TRBJ1-3; D: -; V: TRBV29-1; DNA: TGCAGCGGACAACGGGGTTCTGGAAACACCATATATTTT; CDR3: CSGQRGSGNTIYF
size: -; J: TRBJ1-3; D: -; V: TRBV7-9; DNA: TGTGCCAGCAGCTTAGGTGCGGGGGCCTCTGGAAACACCATATATTTT; CDR3: CASSLGAGASGNTIYF
size: -; J: TRBJ1-2; D: TRBD1; V: TRBV28; DNA: TGTGCCAGCAGTTTGGCCCCGCAGGGGGCGAGATATGGCTACACCTTC; CDR3: CASSLAPQGARYGYTF
size: -; J: TRBJ1-3; D: -; V: TRBV3-1/TRBV3-2; DNA: TGTGCCAGCAGCCAAGATTCCTCAGGGGCGGGAAACACCATATATTTT; CDR3: CASSQDSSGAGNTIYF
size: -; J: TRBJ1-1; D: -; V: TRBV9; DNA: TGTGCCAGCAGCGTAGCCTTCCAGGGAACTGAAGCTTTCTTT; CDR3: CASSVAFQGTEAFF
size: -; J: TRBJ1-5; D: -; V: TRBV3-1/TRBV3-2; DNA: TGTGCCAGCAGCCAAGTGGGTGGCCAGGGGCCCCAGCATTTT; CDR3: CASSQVGGQGPQHF
size: -; J: TRBJ2-5; D: -; V: TRBV5-1; DNA: TGCGCCAGCAGCCCCGGAGCCACGGGGGAGACCCAGTACTTC; CDR3: CASSPGATGETQYF
size: -; J: TRBJ2-7; D: TRBD2; V: TRBV5-4; DNA: TGTGCCAGCAGCTGGTATTCGGGGGGGGACTACGAGCAGTACTTC; CDR3: CASSWYSGGDYEQYF
size: -; J: TRBJ2-7; D: -; V: TRBV6-5; DNA: TGTGCCAGCAGTTCCACCTACGAGCAGTACTTC; CDR3: CASSSTYEQYF
size: -; J: TRBJ2-1; D: TRBD2; V: TRBV24-1; DNA: TGTGCCACCAGTGATGGACTAGCGGGACCCTACAATGAGCAGTTCTTC; CDR3: CATSDGLAGPYNEQFF
size: -; J: TRBJ1-1; D: -; V: TRBV19; DNA: TGTGCCAGTAGTATCGGGGGATCTGAAGCTTTCTTT; CDR3: CASSIGGSEAFF
size: -; J: TRBJ2-1; D: TRBD2; V: TRBV9; DNA: TGTGCCAGCAGTACCGGGACTAGCGGAGTGAGGGAGTTCTTC; CDR3: CASSTGTSGVREFF
size: -; J: TRBJ2-7; D: TRBD2; V: TRBV19; DNA: TGTGCCAGTAGTCCCTTCAGCGGGGGGGCTCAAGAGCAGTACTTC; CDR3: CASSPFSGGAQEQYF
size: -; J: TRBJ1-2; D: -; V: TRBV27; DNA: TGTGCCAGCAGGTACAGGGACAACTATGGCTACACCTTC; CDR3: CASRYRDNYGYTF
size: -; J: TRBJ1-5; D: -; V: TRBV27; DNA: TGTGCCAGCAGTTTCGGGGGGTATGGCAATCAGCCCCAGCATTTT; CDR3: CASSFGGYGNQPQHF
size: -; J: TRBJ1-1; D: -; V: TRBV7-9; DNA: TGTGCCAGCAGCTTTCAGGAAGAAGCTTTCTTT; CDR3: CASSFQEEAFF
size: -; J: TRBJ1-1; D: -; V: TRBV9; DNA: TGTGCCAGCAGCCCCCGAGGACAGTATGACACTGAAGCTTTCTTT; CDR3: CASSPRGQYDTEAFF
size: -; J: TRBJ2-5; D: -; V: TRBV18; DNA: TGTGCCAGCTCACCACCGCGTGAGACCCAGTACTTC; CDR3: CASSPPRETQYF
size: -; J: TRBJ2-7; D: TRBD1; V: TRBV9; DNA: TGTGCCAGCAGCGCCGGGGACAGGGGGTCCTACGAGCAGTACTTC; CDR3: CASSAGDRGSYEQYF
size: few; J: TRBJ2-5; D: TRBD1; V: TRBV2; DNA: TGTGCCACCCGCCTAGACAGGGGGTACCAAGAGACCCAGTACTTC; CDR3: CATRLDRGYQETQYF
size: -; J: TRBJ2-5; D: -; V: TRBV6-5; DNA: TGTGCCAGCAGCGCCGGGAGCCCAGAGACCCAGTACTTC; CDR3: CASSAGSPETQYF
size: -; J: TRBJ1-1; D: -; V: TRBV28; DNA: TGTGCCAGCAGTTTAAAACACCGGGGCACTGAAGCTTTCTTT; CDR3: CASSLKHRGTEAFF
size: -; J: TRBJ2-1; D: -; V: TRBV12-5; DNA: TGTGCTAGTGGTCCGCAGGTTGGACAATACAATGAGCAGTTCTTC; CDR3: CASGPQVGQYNEQFF
size: -; J: TRBJ2-2; D: -; V: TRBV5-4; DNA: TGTGCCAGCAGCTTGGACAACGCGAACACCGGGGAGCTGTTTTTT; CDR3: CASSLDNANTGELFF
size: -; J: TRBJ2-1; D: -; V: TRBV5-1; DNA: TGCGCCAGCAGCCCCCTGGGGTCTAGCAACAACGAGCAGTTCTTC; CDR3: CASSPLGSSNNEQFF
size: -; J: TRBJ1-2; D: TRBD1; V: TRBV2; DNA: TGTGCCAGCAGTGAAGTGACAGGGCACTATGGCTACACCTTC; CDR3: CASSEVTGHYGYTF
size: once; J: TRBJ1-4; D: TRBD1; V: TRBV19; DNA: TGTGCCAGTAGTGTGACAGGGGGTGCGGGAGCTAATGAAAAACTGTTTTTT; CDR3: CASSVTGGAGANEKLFF
size: -; J: TRBJ2-3; D: -; V: TRBV28; DNA: TGTGCCAGCAGTCCTCCAACAGGGCTCACAGATACGCAGTATTTT; CDR3: CASSPPTGLTDTQYF
size: -; J: TRBJ2-3; D: -; V: TRBV14; DNA: TGTGCCAGCAGCCAAGATGTGGCCTGGAGCACAGATACGCAGTATTTT; CDR3: CASSQDVAWSTDTQYF
size: -; J: TRBJ2-1; D: -; V: TRBV28; DNA: TGTGCCAGCAGAGTGACAGGCAAGAGCTCCTACAATGAGCAGTTCTTC; CDR3: CASRVTGKSSYNEQFF
size: -; J: TRBJ1-3; D: -; V: TRBV6-1; DNA: TGTGCCAGCAGTGAGAGGAGCGCTTCAGGCCGGAGGAGAAACACCATATATTTT; CDR3: CASSERSASGRRRNTIYF